This T cell receptor (beta chain) derives from a study of graft-versus-host responses after intestinal transplantation. For the study at large: As for transplant type, recipients had multivisceral, liver-intestinal, or isolated intestinal grafts. Induction with anti-thymocyte globulin, then tacrolimus and steroids for about 3 years, was given to all recipients. Study outcomes and limitations: Recipient marrow held GvH clones, some first seen in ileum or blood.

Repertoires were generated with immunoSEQ multiplex PCR, while TCRdb's copy carries only in-frame clones and drops some. Of some 41,000 clones listed, around nine tenths are singletons. Comments on this clone: What it binds is unknown.

The CDR3 covers 11 residues. CDR1 is MNHEY and CDR2 is SMNVEV in the germline V gene (reference sequence). The V end lost 5 bases, the J end lost 2 bases, and 4 bases lay between the germline ends. This clonotype was obtained from a human patient who received an intestinal transplant, so some T cells may come from the graft donor. The material sequenced was PBMCs, taken roughly 270 days after transplant. The chain uses TRBV27 and TRBJ2-7; D unresolved. The CDR3 sequence is CASSNTYEQYF. The DNA of the CDR3 is TGTGCCAGCAGTAATACCTACGAGCAGTACTTC.